This TCR beta chain was captured by sequencing in a study of a mutant IDH1 vaccine in newly diagnosed glioma. Concerning this clone itself: Its antigen is currently unknown.

The CDR3 contains 13 residues. The V gene's germline CDR1 is SGHNT and CDR2 YENEEA. The V segment lost 8 bases and the J segment 3 bases; nucleotides outside the gene matches: 6. The sample's time point: week 35, safety follow-up. A single vaccine dose contained 300 ug of mutant IDH1 20-mer peptide, and topical imiquimod was used with it. Eight vaccinations went to patients in weeks 1, 3, 5, 7, 11, 15, 19, 23. Sequencing used immunoSEQ multiplex PCR; TCRdb keeps in-frame clones, though not all of them. The profile shows some 63,000 clones, 74% of them singletons. The sample was PBMCs, taken from a glioma patient whose treatment included an IDH1 peptide vaccine. The source of this sequence is a man in his fifties or sixties with glioma. The V and J genes are TRBV11-3 and TRBJ2-7; 8 positions agree with TRBD1. In nucleotides, the CDR3 is TGTGCCAGCTCCTCAGGGACAGGCTACGAGCAGTACTTC. Translated: CASSSGTGYEQYF.